These 27 T cell receptor beta chains were all obtained from the same sample, sequenced in a study of blood T cell repertoires in COVID-19. The table came from immunoSEQ multiplex PCR; TCRdb's copy has only in-frame clones and leaves some out. The sample includes about 170,000 clones, 65% to 90% of them seen just once. The sequenced sample consisted of PBMCs or T cells enriched from blood (not recorded which). These receptors were collected from a man over 45 who had recovered from COVID-19.

The J gene is TRBJ1-5, the V gene TRBV6-5, with 7 bases fitting TRBD1. V shed 9 bases, J shed 2 bases, and the junction held 7 bases outside the gene matches. CDR1 MNHEY and CDR2 SVGAGI come from the germline V gene. The CDR3 loop spans 14 amino acids. The CDR3 is CASTPGQGNQPQHF. The DNA of the CDR3 is TGTGCCAGTACGCCCGGACAGGGCAATCAGCCCCAGCATTTT.

The chain joins TRBV30 to TRBJ1-1; 9 bases match TRBD1. The CDR3 extends over 14 amino acids. V lost 3 bases to trimming and J lost 4 bases; unmatched junction nucleotides: 6. Germline V CDR1 and CDR2: GTSNPN, SVGIG (reference sequence). As DNA, the CDR3 is TGTGCCTGGAGCATACAGGGGGCGGGCACTGAAGCTTTCTTT. It translates to CAWSIQGAGTEAFF. The full variable domain, its missing parts supplied by reference TRBV30 and TRBJ1-1, is SQTIHQWPATLVQPVGSPLSLECTVEGTSNPNLYWYRQAAGRGLQLLFYSVGIGQISSEVPQNLSASRPQDRQFILSSKKLLLSDSGFYLCAWSIQGAGTEAFFGQGTRLTVV.

The chain joins TRBV11-2 to TRBJ1-6; TRBD1 is a possible D gene (6 bases). V lost 1 base and J lost 9, with 10 bases in between. In germline, CDR1 is SGHAT, CDR2 FQNNGV. CDR3 length: 14 amino acids. CDR3 in DNA: TGTGCCAGCAGCTTAGGCCGGGACACTTCACCCCTCCACTTT. Protein sequence: CASSLGRDTSPLHF.

This chain joins TRBV11-2 and TRBJ2-3; D is uncertain. Germline V lookup: CDR1 SGHAT, CDR2 FQNNGV. The germline V and J ends were trimmed by 0 bases and 5 bases, with 6 bases remaining between them. The length of the CDR3 is 13 residues. CDR3 nucleotide sequence: TGTGCCAGCAGCTTAGATCACGGAGATACGCAGTATTTT. This codes for CASSLDHGDTQYF.

The chain carries TRBV27 and TRBJ1-2; 8 nucleotides agree with TRBD1. Germline V gene data show CDR1 as MNHEY and CDR2 as SMNVEV (reference sequence). Trimming removed 5 bases from V and 7 bases from J; junction bases left unmatched: 6. The CDR3 sequence is 13 residues long. CDR3 DNA: TGTGCCAGCAGTAAGGACAGGGTGGGTGGCTACACCTTC. Encoded protein: CASSKDRVGGYTF.

This rearrangement joins TRBV11-3 to TRBJ2-1; D not resolved. Germline-derived CDR1 and CDR2 are SGHNT and YENEEA. CDR3 length equals 16 residues. V gave up 0 bases and J gave up 2 bases, with 11 bases separating them. Written as DNA, the CDR3 is TGTGCCAGCAGCTTAGATGGTGCTTCAGCCTACAATGAGCAGTTCTTC. Amino acid sequence: CASSLDGASAYNEQFF.

The genes are TRBV28 and TRBJ1-5, with TRBD1 matching over 9 bases. After removal of 2 bases from V and 7 bases from J, the junction contained 6 bases not matched to a gene. Germline CDR1 MDHEN, CDR2 SYDVKM. CDR3 length equals 15 residues. The DNA for the CDR3 is TGTGCCAGCAGTTTAGCACAGGGGGCCGGCCAGCCCCAGCATTTT. Translated, it gives CASSLAQGAGQPQHF.

As regards this clone: Other nucleotide sequences in the sample specify the same CDR3. The V gene is TRBV29-1, the J gene TRBJ2-7; no reliable D call. This CDR3 has 11 amino acids. CDR1 is SQVTM, CDR2 ANQGSEA, per germline. Trimming left V 4 bases short and J 1 base short, with 5 bases between. The CDR3 region is CSVGQSYEQYF. The CDR3 bases are TGCAGCGTTGGGCAGTCCTACGAGCAGTACTTC.

V is TRBV6-2 or TRBV6-3 and J is TRBJ1-4; 8 bases are shared with TRBD1. The CDR3 is 14 amino acids. The V gene end was trimmed by 4 bases and the J gene end by 4 bases; junction bases not matched to a gene: 2. Germline loops: CDR1 MNHEY, CDR2 SVGEGT. The CDR3, as DNA: TGTGCCAGCAGTTGGGACAGGCGTAATGAAAAACTGTTTTTT. Translation gives CASSWDRRNEKLFF.

This chain connects TRBV10-1 to TRBJ1-2; 8 bases agree with TRBD1. Germline V gene sequence: CDR1 WNHNN, CDR2 SYGVQD (reference sequence). This CDR3 spans 13 amino acids. The V and J ends lost 8 bases and 7 bases, in that order; junction bases with no gene match: 9. Here the CDR3 reads CASCGTGRIGYTF. As DNA, the CDR3 is TGCGCCAGCTGCGGGACAGGCAGGATTGGCTACACCTTC.

The rearrangement joins TRBV20-1 to TRBJ2-3, with D unclear. The V gene's germline CDR1 is DFQATT and CDR2 SNEGSKA (reference sequence). V was trimmed by 3 bases and J by 0 bases, leaving 7 bases between them. The CDR3 extends over 13 amino acids. The CDR3 sequence is CSASKPSTDTQYF. The CDR3 DNA reads TGCAGTGCTAGTAAGCCTAGCACAGATACGCAGTATTTT.

This clone was observed a handful of times. The CDR3, as DNA: TGTGCCAGCAGTTTATCGTGGGCCCAACTCAATAGTAACTATGGCTACACCTTC. Amino acids: CASSLSWAQLNSNYGYTF. The chain is built from TRBV27 and TRBJ1-2; no definite D call. V was pared by 0 bases and J by 1 base, with 18 bases between. The CDR3 totals 18 residues. Looked up from germline, CDR1 is MNHEY and CDR2 is SMNVEV (reference sequence).

The gene calls are TRBV18 and TRBJ1-4; 7 bases map to TRBD1. V lost 3 bases and J lost 5; bases outside the gene matches: 9. Germline assignment: CDR1 KGHSH and CDR2 LQKENI. This CDR3 comprises 16 residues. The CDR3 here is CASSPKRTGENEKLFF. The CDR3 nucleotides read TGTGCCAGCTCACCTAAACGGACAGGAGAGAATGAAAAACTGTTTTTT. The variable domain in full, completed from reference TRBV18 and TRBJ1-4, reads NAGVMQNPRHLVRRRGQEARLRCSPMKGHSHVYWYRQLPEEGLKFMVYLQKENIIDESGMPKERFSAEFPKEGPSILRIQQVVRGDSAAYFCASSPKRTGENEKLFFGSGTQLSVL.

The chain is built from TRBV5-1 and TRBJ2-3, with 8 nucleotides matching TRBD1. Germline V lookup: CDR1 SGHRS, CDR2 YFSETQ. The CDR3 has 17 amino acids. V lost 0 bases to trimming and J lost 7 bases; unmatched junction nucleotides: 13. The CDR3 here is CASSLGVARQGSYTQYF. In DNA, the CDR3 is TGCGCCAGCAGCTTGGGGGTGGCCCGACAGGGGTCATATACGCAGTATTTT.

By frequency in the sample, this clone is medium-sized (0.01 to 0.1%). The rearrangement uses TRBV4-2 and TRBJ2-7, with TRBD2 matching over 11 bases. Trimming cost V 1 base and J 1 base; bases outside gene matches: 0. The germline CDR1 and CDR2 sequences are LGHNA and YNFKEQ. The CDR3 consists of 15 residues. The CDR3 sequence: CASSQGLAGSYEQYF. CDR3 nucleotides: TGTGCCAGCAGCCAAGGACTAGCGGGGTCCTACGAGCAGTACTTC.

On this clone itself: The junction departs from the called germline gene at one end, perhaps through a read error. The J gene is TRBJ2-2, the V gene TRBV6-4, with 8 bases identical to TRBD2. This CDR3 contains 14 residues. Germline V gene data show CDR1 as MRHNA and CDR2 as SNTAGT. The CDR3 region has the DNA TGTGCCAGCAGTGAAAGACTAGCGACCGCGGAGCTGTTTTTT. This sequence encodes CASSERLATAELFF.

This clone was counted once. The chain links TRBV3-1 (or the pseudogene TRBV3-2) to TRBJ1-1, with 7 bases fitting TRBD1. Germline lookup yields CDR1 LGHDT and CDR2 YNNKEL (reference sequence). The CDR3 is 14 residues long. Trimming took 1 base from V and 6 from J; bases not matched to a gene: 5. The CDR3 nucleotides are TGTGCCAGCAGCCAAGGAGGGGGCGGGGCTGAAGCTTTCTTT. As protein: CASSQGGGGAEAFF.

The J gene is TRBJ2-3, the V gene TRBV4-1; 7 bases fit TRBD1. The CDR3 has 16 residues. CDR1 and CDR2 from the germline V gene are MGHRA and YSYEKL. V lost 4 bases to trimming and J lost 0 bases; unmatched junction nucleotides: 7. In DNA form, the CDR3 reads TGCGCCAGCAGCCCGTTTGGGGACAGAAGCACAGATACGCAGTATTTT. Its translation is CASSPFGDRSTDTQYF.

The chain carries TRBV28 and TRBJ1-2, with TRBD1 matching over 9 bases. The V gene end was trimmed by 5 bases and the J gene end by 2 bases; junction bases not matched to a gene: 3. Germline CDR1 reads MDHEN; CDR2 reads SYDVKM. There are 14 residues in the CDR3. The CDR3 DNA sequence: TGTGCCAGCAGTCCCGGACAGGGGAACTATGGCTACACCTTC. Protein sequence: CASSPGQGNYGYTF.

The CDR3 DNA follows: TGTGCCAGCAGCTTAGGTGTCAGGGACTATGGCTACACCTTC. This codes for CASSLGVRDYGYTF. The V gene is TRBV7-6, the J gene TRBJ1-2, with D possibly TRBD1 on 5 matching bases. The CDR3 totals 14 residues. CDR1 is SGHVS, CDR2 FNYEAQ, per germline. V gave up 1 base and J gave up 3 bases, with 9 bases separating them.

The chain links TRBV10-3 to TRBJ1-2; D is perhaps TRBD1 (5 bases). Trimming took 8 bases from V and 0 from J, leaving 16 bases between them. The germline CDR1 and CDR2 sequences are ENHRY and SYGVKD. The CDR3 loop spans 15 amino acids. The CDR3 reads CAIPTANHSNYGYTF. CDR3 DNA sequence: TGTGCCATCCCGACAGCGAACCATTCTAACTATGGCTACACCTTC.

The V call is TRBV6-5, the J call TRBJ1-2; 7 bases match TRBD1. The CDR3 has 13 residues. V was clipped by 6 bases and J by 4 bases; unmatched bases: 5. Germline V CDR1 and CDR2: MNHEY, SVGAGI. The CDR3 coding sequence is TGTGCCAGCAGGTACCCAGGGGGCTATGGCTACACCTTC. Residues: CASRYPGGYGYTF.

This chain links TRBV1 with TRBJ2-5; the table's D gene call, TRBD2, was not cross checked with the DNA. TRBV1 is a known pseudogene. The CDR3 has 17 residues. As DNA, the CDR3 is TGCACCAGCAGCCAAGATTTTGCGCTAGCGGGGCAAGAGACCCAGTACTTC. Residues: CTSSQDFALAGQETQYF.

This sequence joins TRBV3-1 (or the pseudogene TRBV3-2) and TRBJ1-5; no reliable D call. Trimming cost V 3 bases and J 3 bases, with 9 bases left between them. The CDR3 is made up of 14 amino acids. From germline, CDR1 is LGHDT and CDR2 YNNKEL (reference sequence). The CDR3 sequence: CASSHFLTNQPQHF. CDR3 in DNA: TGTGCCAGCAGCCACTTCCTAACCAATCAGCCCCAGCATTTT.

The rearrangement links TRBV7-3 to TRBJ2-1, with unresolved D. The CDR3 is 13 amino acids. The V end was cut by 3 bases, the J end by 7 bases, with 10 bases between. The germline gives CDR1 SGHTA, CDR2 FQGTGA. The CDR3 DNA sequence: TGTGCCAGCAGCTTTGGCGGCCCGAATGAGCAGTTCTTC. Translation: CASSFGGPNEQFF.

The V call is TRBV5-1, the J call TRBJ1-4; 7 bases map to TRBD1. The CDR3 spans 16 residues. Germline CDR1 is SGHRS and CDR2 is YFSETQ. V was clipped by 5 bases and J by 3 bases; unmatched bases: 10. CDR3 sequence: CASRPQSGTANEKLFF. In nucleotides, the CDR3 is TGCGCCAGCAGACCACAATCCGGGACAGCTAATGAAAAACTGTTTTTT.

The CDR3 loop is CASSRGRQDNQPQHF. Written as DNA, the CDR3 is TGTGCCAGCTCAAGAGGCAGACAGGACAATCAGCCCCAGCATTTT. The genes are TRBV18 and TRBJ1-5; perhaps TRBD1 as D (6 bases). This CDR3 has 15 amino acids. Per germline, CDR1 KGHSH and CDR2 LQKENI. Deletions cut 5 bases from V and 3 bases from J, with 14 bases between.